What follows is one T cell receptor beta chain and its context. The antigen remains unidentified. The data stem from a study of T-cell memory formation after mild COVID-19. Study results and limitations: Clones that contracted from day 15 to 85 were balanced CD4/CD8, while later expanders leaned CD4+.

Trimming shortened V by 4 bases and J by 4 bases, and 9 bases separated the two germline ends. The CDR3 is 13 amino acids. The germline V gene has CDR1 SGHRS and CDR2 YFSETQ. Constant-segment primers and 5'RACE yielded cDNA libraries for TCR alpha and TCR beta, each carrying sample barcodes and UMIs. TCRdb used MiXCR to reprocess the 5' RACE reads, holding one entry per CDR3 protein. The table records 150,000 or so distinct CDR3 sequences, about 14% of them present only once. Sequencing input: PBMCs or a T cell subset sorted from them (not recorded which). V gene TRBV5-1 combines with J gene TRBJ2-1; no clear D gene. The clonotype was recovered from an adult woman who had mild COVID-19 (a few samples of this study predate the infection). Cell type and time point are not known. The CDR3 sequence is CASSPVGYNEQFF. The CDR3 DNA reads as TGCGCCAGCAGCCCCGTAGGGTACAATGAGCAGTTCTTC.